The text below deals with one T cell receptor beta chain. Its specificity is not known. Spiking of synthetic TCR analog templates was performed in each PCR. Generated by immunoSEQ multiplex PCR, the TCRdb table keeps only in-frame clones and is missing some. The sample consists of 100,000 to 150,000 clones, 86% of them appearing once. This sample is part of a study of PD-L1 blockade in urothelial cancer. Study as a whole: Patients with male sex and bladder-origin urothelial cancer accounted for about nine tenths of the roughly 29 enrolled. Study outcomes and limitations: Expansion of tumor-associated blood clones at 3 weeks was greater in durable-benefit patients. Where pretreatment blood TCR clonality fell below the median, better survival was predicted.

The time point denotes: peripheral blood 6 weeks after treatment start. The germline CDR1 and CDR2 sequences are SGDLS and YYNGEE. The CDR3 totals 15 residues. V dropped 0 bases and J dropped 10 bases, with 14 bases sitting between them. This chain links TRBV9 with TRBJ1-6; no definite D call. The clonotype was recovered from a man between 45 and 60 years old with urothelial cancer. This sample comprised PBMCs, obtained around atezolizumab (anti-PD-L1) treatment. The chain's CDR3 is CASSVGGRSGSPLHF. The CDR3 DNA sequence: TGTGCCAGCAGCGTAGGCGGCAGATCGGGATCACCCCTCCACTTT.